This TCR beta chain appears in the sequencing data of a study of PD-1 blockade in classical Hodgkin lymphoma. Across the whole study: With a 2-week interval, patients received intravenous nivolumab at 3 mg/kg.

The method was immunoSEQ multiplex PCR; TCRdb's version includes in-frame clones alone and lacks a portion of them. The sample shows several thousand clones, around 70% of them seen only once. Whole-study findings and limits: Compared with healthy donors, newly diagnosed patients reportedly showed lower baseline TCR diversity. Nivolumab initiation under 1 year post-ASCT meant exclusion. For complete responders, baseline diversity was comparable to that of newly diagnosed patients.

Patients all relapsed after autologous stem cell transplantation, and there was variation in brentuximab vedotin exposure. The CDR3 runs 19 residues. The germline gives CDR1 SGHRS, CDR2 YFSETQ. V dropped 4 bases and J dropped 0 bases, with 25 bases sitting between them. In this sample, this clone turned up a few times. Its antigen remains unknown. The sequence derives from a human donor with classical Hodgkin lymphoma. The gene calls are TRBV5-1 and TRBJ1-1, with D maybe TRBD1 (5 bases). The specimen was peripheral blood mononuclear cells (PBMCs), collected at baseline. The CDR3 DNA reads TGCGCCAGCAGCCGTTGGGGTTGGGGATCCCGACAGATGAACACTGAAGCTTTCTTT. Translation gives CASSRWGWGSRQMNTEAFF.